These 23 T cell receptor beta chains originate from one sample sequenced in a study of response to subunit inactivated influenza vaccine. Via MiXCR, TCRdb re-called the RT-PCR reads, giving one row per CDR3 protein. The repertoire includes fewer than 550,000 distinct CDR3 sequences, about 25% of them detected once, and 1.9% sits in the top ten. Sequenced here: CD4+ T cells sorted from PBMCs, sampled 4 to 6 days after vaccination. These receptors were taken from a middle-aged man who received an inactivated influenza vaccine.

The chain links TRBV20-1 to TRBJ1-6; weak D call: TRBD1 (6 bases). From germline, CDR1 is DFQATT and CDR2 SNEGSKA (reference sequence). This CDR3 comprises 17 residues. Trimming stripped 1 base from V and 2 bases from J, with 15 bases between. The CDR3 is CSARAAGARAYNSPLHF. The CDR3 coding sequence is TGCAGTGCTAGAGCCGCAGGGGCTAGGGCCTATAATTCACCCCTCCACTTT.

This clonotype was counted only a few times. The chain has TRBV20-1 and TRBJ2-7; D perhaps matches TRBD1 (6 bases). Trimming removed 3 bases at V and 1 base at J, with 19 bases between. There are 16 residues in the CDR3. Germline loops: CDR1 DFQATT, CDR2 SNEGSKA (reference sequence). The CDR3 reads CSASGGDQGGSYEQYF. The DNA for the CDR3 is TGCAGTGCTAGCGGTGGAGATCAAGGGGGATCCTACGAGCAGTACTTC.

The rearrangement joins TRBV5-1 to TRBJ2-1; the D call may be TRBD1 or TRBD2 (6 bases each). The CDR3 is 16 amino acids. Germline values: CDR1 SGHRS, CDR2 YFSETQ. Trimming stripped 0 bases from V and 4 bases from J, with 14 bases between. CDR3 DNA sequence: TGCGCCAGCAGCTTGGAATGGGGGGCGGGTTACAATGAGCAGTTCTTC. This codes for CASSLEWGAGYNEQFF.

This sequence joins TRBV6-5 and TRBJ1-1; 7 bases are a match to TRBD1. The CDR3 contains 15 residues. Germline lookup yields CDR1 MNHEY and CDR2 SVGAGI. After removal of 0 bases from V and 3 bases from J, the junction contained 4 bases not matched to a gene. The DNA of the CDR3 is TGTGCCAGCAGTTACTCGGAACAGGGGTACACTGAAGCTTTCTTT. This codes for CASSYSEQGYTEAFF.

There are a few counts of this clonotype. The chain combines TRBV3-1 with TRBJ1-5; no firm D call. Germline V CDR1 and CDR2: LGHDT, YNNKEL (reference sequence). The CDR3 covers 19 residues. Trimming took off 1 base at V and 2 bases at J, with 21 bases between the two ends. CDR3 nucleotide sequence: TGTGCCAGCAGCCAAGGAGCGGGCGCTGGCTTTCGGGGCAATCAGCCCCAGCATTTT. It is translated as CASSQGAGAGFRGNQPQHF.

The CDR3 coding sequence is TGTGCCATCAGCGCCGGGGCAGGTCAAAACGAGCAGTACTTC. It is translated as CAISAGAGQNEQYF. This sequence joins TRBV10-3 and TRBJ2-7; either TRBD1 or TRBD2 may fit D (5 bases each). Germline V gives CDR1 ENHRY, CDR2 SYGVKD. Trimming took off 6 bases at V and 5 bases at J, with 17 bases between the two ends. The CDR3 covers 14 residues.

The V and J genes are TRBV6-1 and TRBJ2-7; 9 bases match TRBD1. J was trimmed by 1 base and V by 6 bases; bases with no gene match: 7. Per the germline V gene, CDR1 is MNHNS and CDR2 is SASEGT. This CDR3 is built from 15 residues. DNA of the CDR3: TGTGCCAGCAGCGACCAGGGACAGGGTTCCTACGAGCAGTACTTC. Its translation: CASSDQGQGSYEQYF.

The chain employs TRBV4-3 and TRBJ2-7; TRBD1 might be the D (5 bases). The CDR3 extends over 15 amino acids. Trimming left V 1 base short and J 2 bases short, with 12 bases between. The germline CDR1 and CDR2 sequences are LGHNA and YSLEER. As DNA, the CDR3 is TGCGCCAGCAGCCAAGTTGCAGGGAAGGCCTACGAGCAGTACTTC. Translating it yields CASSQVAGKAYEQYF.

The chain joins TRBV12-3 or TRBV12-4 to TRBJ2-7; no clear D. The CDR3 has 14 residues. V lost 4 bases and J lost 3, with 13 bases in between. The CDR3 DNA sequence: TGTGCCAGCAGTTCCCCCTCAACTAACTACGAGCAGTACTTC. Translation: CASSSPSTNYEQYF.

The sample holds a few counts of this clonotype. The rearrangement links TRBV7-2 to TRBJ1-4, with a weak D call TRBD1 (5 bases). CDR3 length: 14 amino acids. The ends were cut back, 3 bases at V and 7 bases at J, with 12 bases in the middle. The V gene's germline CDR1 is SGHTA and CDR2 FQGNSA. The CDR3: CASSFPGRGEKLFF. CDR3 in DNA: TGTGCCAGCAGCTTTCCTGGGAGGGGTGAAAAACTGTTTTTT.

This clonotype was observed a handful of times. This sequence joins TRBV29-1 and TRBJ2-2; 9 bases map to TRBD2. Looked up from germline, CDR1 is SQVTM and CDR2 is ANQGSEA. The CDR3 loop spans 15 amino acids. Trimming at V came to 4 bases and at J to 3 bases, leaving 6 bases not matched to a gene. CDR3 sequence (DNA): TGCAGCGTTGGTAGCGGGAGCGGATACACCGGGGAGCTGTTTTTT. Its translation is CSVGSGSGYTGELFF.

The rearrangement uses TRBV5-4 and TRBJ2-2; 9 nucleotides line up with TRBD1. The CDR3 contains 14 residues. Germline CDR1 reads SGHNT; CDR2 reads YYREEE (reference sequence). The V segment lost 4 bases and the J segment 6 bases; nucleotides outside the gene matches: 4. The CDR3 spells CASSPDRGAGELFF. The CDR3 nucleotides are TGTGCCAGCAGCCCTGACAGGGGGGCCGGGGAGCTGTTTTTT.

V gene TRBV30 combines with J gene TRBJ2-7, with D unclear. Germline-derived CDR1 and CDR2 are GTSNPN and SVGIG (reference sequence). The CDR3 contains 12 residues. Trimming stripped 6 bases from V and 3 bases from J, with 12 bases between. The CDR3, as DNA: TGTGCCTGCCGGCGTTCCATCTACGAGCAGTACTTC. Protein sequence: CACRRSIYEQYF.

This clonotype appeared a few times. J is TRBJ2-3 and V is TRBV20-1; no clear D. Germline V gene lookup returns CDR1 DFQATT and CDR2 SNEGSKA (reference sequence). This CDR3 has 14 residues. V gave up 1 base and J gave up 0 bases, with 8 bases separating them. In nucleotides, the CDR3 is TGCAGTGCTAGAGTACTGGCTAGCACAGATACGCAGTATTTT. Its translation is CSARVLASTDTQYF.

The V call is TRBV7-2, the J call TRBJ2-1; no clear D. The germline V gene encodes CDR1 SGHTA and CDR2 FQGNSA. CDR3 length: 14 residues. V lost 4 bases to trimming and J lost 5 bases, with 12 bases between them. Here the CDR3 DNA reads TGTGCCAGCAGCTCGTCCTACGCCGACAATGAGCAGTTCTTC. This sequence encodes CASSSSYADNEQFF. Variable domain in full (rest from reference TRBV7-2 and TRBJ2-1): GAGVSQSPSNKVTEKGKDVELRCDPISGHTALYWYRQSLGQGLEFLIYFQGNSAPDKSGLPSDRFSAERTGGSVSTLTIQRTQQEDSAVYLCASSSSYADNEQFFGPGTRLTVL.

This clonotype was observed at least ten times. The V and J genes are TRBV12-3 or TRBV12-4 and TRBJ2-1, with D hard to call. The V end was cut by 6 bases, the J end by 9 bases, with 9 bases between. The CDR3 is made up of 11 amino acids. DNA of the CDR3: TGTGCCAGCAGCGGTAGTACTGAGCAGTTCTTC. It specifies CASSGSTEQFF.

This chain links TRBV5-5 with TRBJ2-7; 7 positions agree with TRBD2. Germline V lookup: CDR1 SGHKS, CDR2 YYEKEE (reference sequence). V lost 0 bases, J lost 3 bases, and 12 bases stayed unmatched. The CDR3 contains 17 residues. CDR3 in DNA: TGTGCCAGCAGCTTGGCCCCAAACAGCGGGACGGGCTACGAGCAGTACTTC. This encodes CASSLAPNSGTGYEQYF.

V gene TRBV4-2 combines with J gene TRBJ1-1; D gene ambiguous. The V end was cut by 0 bases, the J end by 4 bases, with 9 bases between. Looked up from germline, CDR1 is LGHNA and CDR2 is YNFKEQ. The CDR3 runs to 14 residues. The CDR3 loop is CASSQERAATEAFF. CDR3 DNA: TGTGCCAGCAGCCAAGAAAGGGCAGCCACTGAAGCTTTCTTT.

In its sample, this clonotype was seen a few times. The rearrangement joins TRBV18 to TRBJ2-1; 8 bases are shared with TRBD2. This CDR3 spans 13 amino acids. The germline gives CDR1 KGHSH, CDR2 LQKENI. Trimming at V came to 3 bases and at J to 8 bases, leaving 3 bases not matched to a gene. CDR3 coding DNA: TGTGCCAGCTCACCGGTCGGGGGGGATGAGCAGTTCTTC. It translates to CASSPVGGDEQFF.

This clonotype was recorded at least ten times. The chain couples TRBV5-1 to TRBJ2-3, with D possibly called TRBD1 or TRBD2 (5 bases each). CDR3 length equals 14 residues. The V end lost 6 bases, the J end lost 0 bases, and 11 bases lay between the germline ends. The germline V gene has CDR1 SGHRS and CDR2 YFSETQ. In DNA, the CDR3 is TGCGCCAGCACCCGGGACCTTAGCACAGATACGCAGTATTTT. Its protein is CASTRDLSTDTQYF.

This clonotype was counted between two and nine times. The rearrangement uses TRBV10-3 and TRBJ1-2; no definite D call. Germline-derived CDR1 and CDR2 are ENHRY and SYGVKD. CDR3 length equals 10 residues. Trimming took off 11 bases at V and 5 bases at J, with 9 bases between the two ends. CDR3 in amino acids: CAVGNYGYTF. CDR3 nucleotide sequence: TGTGCCGTCGGGAATTATGGCTACACCTTC.

The CDR3: CSGGQGFIYEQYF. In DNA form, the CDR3 reads TGCAGTGGTGGACAGGGGTTCATCTACGAGCAGTACTTC. This chain links TRBV20-1 with TRBJ2-7, with TRBD1 identical over 9 bases. Looked up from germline, CDR1 is DFQATT and CDR2 is SNEGSKA (reference sequence). V was clipped by 7 bases and J by 3 bases; unmatched bases: 7. This CDR3 contains 13 residues.

The rearrangement uses TRBV11-2 and TRBJ2-5; 11 nucleotides line up with TRBD2. The CDR3 covers 15 residues. Looked up from germline, CDR1 is SGHAT and CDR2 is FQNNGV. The junction had 8 bases not matched to a gene; V was cut back by 4 bases and J by 7 bases. CDR3 amino acids: CASSSTGTSGGTQYF. The CDR3 coding sequence is TGTGCCAGCAGCTCGACTGGGACTAGCGGAGGGACCCAGTACTTC.